What follows are 27 T cell receptor beta chains derived from one specimen sequenced in a study of blood T cell repertoires in COVID-19. Generated by immunoSEQ multiplex PCR, the TCRdb table keeps only in-frame clones and is missing some. The sample includes about 150,000 clones, about 85% seen only once; the top ten take about 38%. The sequenced material came from peripheral blood. The source of these receptors is a human donor in a cohort sampled during active COVID-19.

The chain couples TRBV11-3 to TRBJ2-7, with D possibly matching TRBD2 (6 bases). The CDR3 spans 13 residues. The V end lost 2 bases, the J end lost 7 bases, and 12 bases lay between the germline ends. CDR1 and CDR2 (germline): SGHNT, YENEEA. The CDR3 coding sequence is TGTGCCAGCAGCTTAAGTGGGACTTTGGAGCAGTACTTC. Protein sequence: CASSLSGTLEQYF.

The chain recombines TRBV18 with TRBJ1-2, with D perhaps matching TRBD1 (6 bases). Germline CDR1 and CDR2: KGHSH and LQKENI. V was trimmed by 2 bases and J by 6 bases, leaving 7 bases between them. This CDR3 comprises 12 residues. CDR3 region: CASSPNRDGYTF. The CDR3 nucleotides are TGTGCCAGCTCACCAAACAGGGATGGCTACACCTTC.

V is TRBV4-3 and J is TRBJ2-5, with D maybe TRBD2 (7 bases). Germline V CDR1 and CDR2: LGHNA, YSLEER. Trimming took 5 bases from V and 5 from J, leaving 12 bases between them. This CDR3 is 13 amino acids long. The CDR3 nucleotides read TGCGCCAGCAGCGGGGGGGCCGGGGAGACCCAGTACTTC. Protein: CASSGGAGETQYF.

The chain uses TRBV5-1 and TRBJ1-5; 10 bases align to TRBD1. The CDR3 extends over 14 amino acids. The V segment lost 2 bases and the J segment 5 bases; nucleotides outside the gene matches: 1. Germline values: CDR1 SGHRS, CDR2 YFSETQ. As DNA, the CDR3 is TGCGCCAGCAGCTTAGGGACAGGGGATCAGCCCCAGCATTTT. Its translation: CASSLGTGDQPQHF.

The V gene is TRBV28, the J gene TRBJ1-2; perhaps TRBD1 as D (5 bases). The CDR3 contains 13 residues. Germline V gives CDR1 MDHEN, CDR2 SYDVKM. The V gene lost 1 base and the J gene lost 7 bases, with 10 bases spanning the gap. Written as DNA, the CDR3 is TGTGCCAGCAGTTTATCAGGGAACCGTGGCTACACCTTC. Protein sequence: CASSLSGNRGYTF.

The table lists this clone with a few counts. The V gene is TRBV7-2, the J gene TRBJ1-6; 9 bases are a match to TRBD1. The length of the CDR3 is 15 residues. Germline V CDR1 and CDR2: SGHTA, FQGNSA. Trimming removed 5 bases from V and 10 bases from J; junction bases left unmatched: 9. CDR3 loop: CASSSLQGARSPLHF. CDR3 nucleotides: TGTGCCAGCAGCAGCTTACAGGGGGCGAGATCACCCCTCCACTTT.

The gene calls are TRBV27 and TRBJ1-5; D is ambiguous. This CDR3 comprises 14 residues. Germline CDR1 is MNHEY and CDR2 is SMNVEV (reference sequence). The V and J ends lost 2 bases and 2 bases respectively, with 7 bases between them. The CDR3 region is CASSLNQGNQPQHF. The CDR3 DNA sequence: TGTGCCAGCAGTTTAAACCAGGGCAATCAGCCCCAGCATTTT.

This clone was picked up a small number of times. The chain combines TRBV19 with TRBJ1-5, with TRBD1 matching 8 bases. The CDR3 totals 18 residues. The junction had 12 bases not matched to a gene; V was cut back by 3 bases and J by 2 bases. Germline CDR1 is LNHDA and CDR2 is SQIVND (reference sequence). CDR3 residues: CASSIGAGGAEGNQPQHF. The CDR3 DNA sequence: TGTGCCAGTAGTATTGGGGCAGGGGGCGCGGAAGGCAATCAGCCCCAGCATTTT.

At least ten counts were recorded for this clone. The genes are TRBV25-1 and TRBJ1-1; D is unresolved. In germline, CDR1 is MGHDK, CDR2 SYGVNS. Trimming shortened V by 6 bases and J by 4 bases, and 9 bases separated the two germline ends. The length of the CDR3 is 12 residues. The CDR3 bases are TGTGCCAGCAGCGCTCCAGGCACTGAAGCTTTCTTT. Protein: CASSAPGTEAFF.

The rearrangement uses TRBV5-6 and TRBJ2-3, with TRBD2 matching 7 bases. V was clipped by 0 bases and J by 0 bases; unmatched bases: 1. This CDR3 has 15 amino acids. The V gene's germline CDR1 is SGHDT and CDR2 YYEEEE. CDR3 nucleotides: TGTGCCAGCAGCTTGGGACTAGCTAGCACAGATACGCAGTATTTT. This codes for CASSLGLASTDTQYF.

This chain joins TRBV3-1 (or the pseudogene TRBV3-2) and TRBJ1-5; weak D call: TRBD1 (5 bases). The V end lost 8 bases, the J end lost 0 bases, and 11 bases lay between the germline ends. The length of the CDR3 is 14 residues. Germline values: CDR1 LGHDT, CDR2 YNNKEL (reference sequence). The CDR3 is CASGRGYSNQPQHF. For the CDR3, the DNA is TGTGCCAGCGGGAGGGGATATAGCAATCAGCCCCAGCATTTT.

The chain employs TRBV5-1 and TRBJ2-6, with a possible D match to TRBD2 (6 bases). Germline CDR1 and CDR2: SGHRS and YFSETQ. This CDR3 has 15 residues. V was shortened by 4 bases and J by 0 bases, with 8 bases between the two germline ends. The CDR3: CASSRGVSGANVLTF. In DNA, the CDR3 is TGCGCCAGCAGCCGCGGGGTCTCTGGGGCCAACGTCCTGACTTTC.

The chain is built from TRBV24-1 and TRBJ2-5, with D uncertain. Trimming pared 2 bases from V and 5 bases from J, leaving 8 bases between. In germline, CDR1 is KGHDR, CDR2 SFDVKD. The length of the CDR3 is 13 residues. The CDR3 DNA reads as TGTGCCACCAGTGATTCCGCCAGGGAGACCCAGTACTTC. Its translation is CATSDSARETQYF.

The V gene is TRBV7-7, the J gene TRBJ2-3; D gene unclear. The V gene lost 2 bases and the J gene lost 2 bases, with 11 bases spanning the gap. This CDR3 comprises 15 residues. Germline V gene sequence: CDR1 SSHAT, CDR2 FNYEAQ (reference sequence). CDR3 sequence reads: CASSLLTSSTDTQYF. CDR3 coding DNA: TGTGCCAGCAGCTTACTTACTTCCTCCACAGATACGCAGTATTTT.

V usage is TRBV5-8 and J usage is TRBJ1-1; D is unresolved. This CDR3 is built from 14 residues. The germline V and J ends were trimmed by 1 base and 0 bases, with 7 bases remaining between them. Germline V gene sequence: CDR1 SGHTS, CDR2 YDEGEE. CDR3 nucleotides: TGTGCCAGCAGCTTGTCGAGATTGAACACTGAAGCTTTCTTT. Its protein product is CASSLSRLNTEAFF.

V usage is TRBV14 and J usage is TRBJ2-3, with 8 bases fitting TRBD2. Per germline, CDR1 SGHDN and CDR2 FVKESK. V lost 1 base, J lost 2 bases, and 11 bases stayed unmatched. The CDR3 extends over 18 amino acids. Here the CDR3 DNA reads TGTGCCAGCAGCCAAGTTGGTCCGGGGGGGCCAATCACAGATACGCAGTATTTT. It specifies CASSQVGPGGPITDTQYF. Drawing the rest from reference TRBV14 and TRBJ2-3, the complete variable domain is EAGVTQFPSHSVIEKGQTVTLRCDPISGHDNLYWYRRVMGKEIKFLLHFVKESKQDESGMPNNRFLAERTGGTYSTLKVQPAELEDSGVYFCASSQVGPGGPITDTQYFGPGTRLTVL.

The rearrangement uses TRBV2 and TRBJ2-1; TRBD1 agrees at 10 bases. The germline gives CDR1 SNHLY, CDR2 FYNNEI. The CDR3 covers 15 residues. V was pared by 3 bases and J by 7 bases, with 6 bases of the junction left unmatched. The CDR3 bases are TGTGCCAGCAGTGACCCCGGGACAGGGGATAATGAGCAGTTCTTC. Amino acid sequence: CASSDPGTGDNEQFF.

This chain links TRBV6-1 with TRBJ1-2, with a weak D call TRBD1 (6 bases). CDR1 is MNHNS, CDR2 SASEGT, per germline. The CDR3 spans 14 residues. Trimming removed 2 bases from V and 7 bases from J, with 14 bases in between. CDR3 coding DNA: TGTGCCAGCAGTGAAACGGGGGGGCGGTCTGGCTACACCTTC. Its protein is CASSETGGRSGYTF.

The chain carries TRBV19 and TRBJ2-4; the match to TRBD2 covers 15 bases. This CDR3 is 19 amino acids long. Trimming took 5 bases from V and 0 from J; bases not matched to a gene: 8. Per the germline V gene, CDR1 is LNHDA and CDR2 is SQIVND (reference sequence). This chain's CDR3 is CASSFRTSGGAGAKNIQYF. CDR3 DNA: TGTGCCAGTAGTTTCCGGACTAGCGGGGGGGCCGGAGCCAAAAACATTCAGTACTTC.

The chain uses TRBV11-3 and TRBJ2-3; 11 nucleotides match TRBD2. The germline gives CDR1 SGHNT, CDR2 YENEEA. This CDR3 contains 18 residues. V was clipped by 1 base and J by 0 bases; unmatched bases: 6. CDR3 sequence (DNA): TGTGCCAGCAGCTTAGGTGGGACTAGCGGCAGTAGCACAGATACGCAGTATTTT. Translating gives CASSLGGTSGSSTDTQYF.

This clone was seen only a few times. The rearrangement uses TRBV5-1 and TRBJ2-7; 10 bases map to TRBD1. V shed 6 bases, J shed 7 bases, and the junction held 10 bases outside the gene matches. The CDR3 covers 14 residues. Germline-derived CDR1 and CDR2 are SGHRS and YFSETQ. The CDR3 reads CASNAGTGAWEQYF. The CDR3 DNA follows: TGCGCCAGCAACGCTGGGACAGGGGCCTGGGAGCAGTACTTC.

A single count supports this clone. Here the CDR3 reads CASSQGQVRGYTF. The CDR3 DNA reads TGTGCCAGCAGTCAGGGACAGGTTAGGGGCTACACCTTC. This rearrangement joins TRBV6-5 to TRBJ1-2; 8 bases agree with TRBD1. This CDR3 has 13 residues. J lost 8 bases, V lost 5 bases, and 7 bases had no gene match. Germline lookup yields CDR1 MNHEY and CDR2 SVGAGI.

The chain uses TRBV28 and TRBJ1-2; weak D call: TRBD1 (5 bases). The CDR3 sequence is 12 residues long. Trimming stripped 6 bases from V and 7 bases from J, with 12 bases between. Germline V gene data show CDR1 as MDHEN and CDR2 as SYDVKM. The CDR3 is CASSVDSLGYTF. DNA of the CDR3: TGTGCCAGCAGCGTAGACAGCCTTGGCTACACCTTC.

Ten or more counts support this clone. V gene TRBV4-3 combines with J gene TRBJ2-7, with 7 bases that match TRBD1. V lost 2 bases, J lost 6 bases, and 4 bases stayed unmatched. Per the germline V gene, CDR1 is LGHNA and CDR2 is YSLEER. This CDR3 comprises 13 residues. CDR3: CASSQSPGGEQYF. The DNA for the CDR3 is TGCGCCAGCAGCCAATCCCCAGGGGGCGAGCAGTACTTC.

V and J are TRBV5-4 and TRBJ1-1; D might be TRBD1 (5 bases). Germline CDR1 SGHNT, CDR2 YYREEE (reference sequence). The CDR3 spans 14 residues. Trimming shortened V by 7 bases and J by 1 base, and 14 bases separated the two germline ends. The CDR3 spells CASSRGVGNTEAFF. The CDR3 nucleotides read TGTGCCAGCTCCCGGGGGGTGGGGAACACTGAAGCTTTCTTT.

This sequence joins TRBV5-6 and TRBJ1-4; D uncertain. The CDR3 has 16 amino acids. The germline V gene encodes CDR1 SGHDT and CDR2 YYEEEE. The germline V and J ends were trimmed by 1 base and 0 bases, with 10 bases remaining between them. The CDR3, as DNA: TGTGCCAGCAGCTTGAGTCGGGATTCAACTAATGAAAAACTGTTTTTT. Translation gives CASSLSRDSTNEKLFF. The complete variable domain, with remaining parts taken from reference TRBV5-6 and TRBJ1-4, reads DAGVTQSPTHLIKTRGQQVTLRCSPKSGHDTVSWYQQALGQGPQFIFQYYEEEERQRGNFPDRFSGHQFPNYSSELNVNALLLGDSALYLCASSLSRDSTNEKLFFGSGTQLSVL.

The chain combines TRBV28 with TRBJ1-1, with 10 bases that match TRBD1. The CDR3 loop spans 15 amino acids. Unmatched junction bases numbered 5, after V lost 4 bases and J lost 3 bases. Germline-derived CDR1 and CDR2 are MDHEN and SYDVKM. The CDR3 DNA is TGTGCCAGCAGTTCCCCTGGGACAGGGGACACTGAAGCTTTCTTT. This sequence encodes CASSSPGTGDTEAFF.